The source of this T cell receptor beta chain is a study of T cell responses to AZD1222 COVID-19 vaccine. General study points: Donors were mostly white British, more females; clonal diversity possibly underestimated. An increase in Spike-specific TCR breadth and depth was observed after two AZD1222 doses.

With respect to this clone: Its antigen remains unidentified.

TCRdb's table, derived via immunoSEQ multiplex PCR, lists solely in-frame clones and lacks some. The sample gives 120,000 or so clones, over 85% of which show up once; about 4.5% is in the top ten. This specimen consisted of peripheral blood, obtained on day 0 of AZD1222 vaccination. This clonotype was obtained from an adult in good health.

CDR3 DNA sequence: TGTGCCAGCAGCCGGTACGGGGCGGAATACAATGAGCAGTTCTTC. The encoded protein is CASSRYGAEYNEQFF. The chain carries TRBV7-9 and TRBJ2-1; D may match TRBD1 or TRBD2 (5 bases each). Trimming stripped 5 bases from V and 4 bases from J, with 15 bases between. The CDR3 is made up of 15 amino acids. The germline V gene has CDR1 SEHNR and CDR2 FQNEAQ (reference sequence).